These T cell receptor beta chains were read from a single sample in a study of blood T cells in healthy people across ages. Via MiXCR, TCRdb re-called the 5' RACE reads, giving one row per CDR3 protein. Of 650,000 to 800,000 distinct CDR3 sequences in the sample, 45% to 60% were seen once. Sequenced sample: blood. The source of these receptors is a woman aged 80 or over in good health. Both conserved end residues are part of each CDR3. D genes are given only for firm matches. Size is stated for part of the rows, as once, few or many counts, or as a class when the clone is expanded.

>TRBJ2-1|NA|TRBV5-1|NA
CAGSLGGGDEQFF
>TRBJ1-1|NA|TRBV20-1|NA
CSASQVSGAFF
>TRBJ2-1|NA|TRBV20-1|TRBD2
CSAWTSGGAFDEQFF
>TRBJ2-3|many|TRBV18|NA
CASSPMQGFIVATQYF
>TRBJ1-2|NA|TRBV29-1|NA
CSVPLTKDTSYGYTF
>NA|NA|TRBV5-6|TRBD2
CASSSDLAGTETQYF
>TRBJ2-2|NA|TRBV9|NA
CASTWDGNTGELFF
>TRBJ2-3|NA|TRBV4-1|NA
CASSQVRTEAQYF
>TRBJ1-3|NA|TRBV29-1|TRBD1
CSVQGQGTGNTIYF
>TRBJ2-1|NA|TRBV12-3/TRBV12-4|NA
CASSADREDEQFF
>TRBJ2-3|many|TRBV5-6|TRBD2
CASSRGEDTQYF
>TRBJ2-1|many|TRBV20-1|TRBD2
CSARKSSGRINEQFF
>TRBJ2-1|many|TRBV27|NA
CASKSRGLAVNEQFF
>TRBJ2-3|NA|TRBV28|NA
CARSSRGASPTDTQYF
>TRBJ2-3|NA|TRBV20-1|NA
CSAVGLVADTQYF
>TRBJ1-5|NA|TRBV7-9|NA
CAPPYRGLRPQHF
>TRBJ1-2|few|TRBV28|NA
CASSARGESYGYTF
>TRBJ2-6|NA|TRBV20-1|NA
CSAISGYSGANVLTF
>TRBJ2-5|NA|TRBV20-1|NA
CSATHRQVQEETQYF
>TRBJ2-2|NA|TRBV4-1|NA
CASSRAEGGYTGELFF
>TRBJ2-2|few|TRBV12-3/TRBV12-4|NA
CAGSTTEDWELFF
>TRBJ1-1|NA|TRBV6-5|NA
CAGSYGELFYTEVFF
>TRBJ2-5|NA|TRBV5-1|NA
CASSPESGGQYQETQYF
>TRBJ1-3|NA|TRBV29-1|NA
CGAARGSGNTIYF
>TRBJ2-4|once|TRBV6-5|TRBD2
CASSPGLAGTKNIQYF
>TRBJ2-2|NA|TRBV28|NA
CASSFPSGELFF
>TRBJ1-5|few|TRBV7-2|TRBD1
CASSTDRLKQPQHF
>TRBJ2-5|many|TRBV27|TRBD2
CASSFIGRGRTETQYF
>TRBJ1-2|few|TRBV29-1|NA
CSVGPTGGKGYTF
>TRBJ2-1|once|TRBV4-2|NA
CVSSQDQNRRSYNEQFF
>TRBJ2-7|few|TRBV4-1|NA
CASSQVPVAGQASYEQYF
>TRBJ2-1|NA|TRBV12-3/TRBV12-4|TRBD2
CASRALVGGGNEQFF
>TRBJ2-1|many|TRBV9|NA
CASSAQGNPKDEQFF
>TRBJ1-2|NA|TRBV12-3/TRBV12-4|TRBD1
CASSSGQGSYGYTF
>TRBJ1-1|once|TRBV29-1|NA
CSVERGNTEAFF
>TRBJ2-5|NA|TRBV7-9|TRBD2
CASSSGTSGGVETQYF
>TRBJ1-1|few|TRBV20-1|NA
CSAPDYPEAFF
>TRBJ2-5|NA|TRBV28|NA
CASSSIQGQETQYF
>TRBJ1-1|few|TRBV7-9|NA
CASSFTVEPAFF
>TRBJ2-6|many|TRBV5-1|NA
CASSLHSDPSSWANVLTF
>TRBJ2-7|NA|TRBV20-1|TRBD2
CSARDGRGYEQYF
>TRBJ2-2|NA|TRBV6-5|TRBD1
CASRPTGAGELFF
>TRBJ2-2|few|TRBV28|TRBD1
CASSPISDRGTGELFF
>TRBJ1-5|NA|TRBV28|NA
CATNRDSNQPQHF
>TRBJ1-1|NA|TRBV5-5|NA
CASKYRDVIMNTEAFF
>TRBJ2-7|NA|TRBV5-1|TRBD2
CASSSGLAGGITYEQYF
>TRBJ2-5|NA|TRBV29-1|TRBD1
CSAEPDRGRSETRYF
>TRBJ2-7|many|TRBV5-1|NA
CASSLGTEYEQYF
>TRBJ2-3|many|TRBV20-1|TRBD2
CSAQSGRGTDTQYF
>TRBJ1-1|few|TRBV28|TRBD1
CAISGGQRRTEAFF
>TRBJ2-7|NA|TRBV6-5|NA
CASSSRGDNNEQYF
>TRBJ2-3|NA|TRBV4-3|TRBD2
CASSQDGPGLAGRDTQYF
>TRBJ2-5|NA|TRBV6-5|NA
CASSYDPSTETQYF
>TRBJ1-5|NA|TRBV20-1|NA
CSAGVGGQPQHF
>TRBJ2-2|NA|TRBV14|TRBD1
CASSPWTGTNTGELFF
>TRBJ2-5|NA|TRBV11-2|TRBD2
CASSLYLAGRETQYF
>TRBJ2-4|NA|TRBV11-2|NA
CASSRGLAKNIQYF
>TRBJ1-2|NA|TRBV5-1|NA
CASSLGQSPYGYTF
>TRBJ2-7|many|TRBV20-1|NA
CSAREDVGSYEQYF
>TRBJ2-5|NA|TRBV4-1|NA
CASSQAGTSRYF